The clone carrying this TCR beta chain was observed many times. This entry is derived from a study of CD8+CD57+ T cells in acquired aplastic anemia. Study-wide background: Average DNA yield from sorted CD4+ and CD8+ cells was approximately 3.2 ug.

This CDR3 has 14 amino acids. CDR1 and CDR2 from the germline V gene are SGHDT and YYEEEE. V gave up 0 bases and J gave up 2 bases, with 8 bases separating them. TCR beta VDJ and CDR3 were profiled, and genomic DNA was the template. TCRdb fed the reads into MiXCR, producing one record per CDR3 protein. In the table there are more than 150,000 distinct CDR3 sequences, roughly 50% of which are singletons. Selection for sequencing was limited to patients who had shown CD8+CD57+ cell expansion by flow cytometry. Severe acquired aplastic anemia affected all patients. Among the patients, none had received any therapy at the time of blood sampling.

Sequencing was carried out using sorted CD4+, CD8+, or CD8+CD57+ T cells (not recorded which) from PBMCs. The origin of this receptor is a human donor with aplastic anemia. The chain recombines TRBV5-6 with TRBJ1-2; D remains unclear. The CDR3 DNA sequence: TGTGCCAGCAGCTTGGCTCGTATGAACTATGGCTACACCTTC. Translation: CASSLARMNYGYTF.